This TCR beta chain was recovered during a study of cytomegalovirus exposure and HLA in healthy donors. Germline V CDR1 and CDR2: SGHAT, FQNNGV. The CDR3 is 13 residues long. Trimming shortened V by 5 bases and J by 5 bases, and 13 bases separated the two germline ends. This table comes from immunoSEQ multiplex PCR, and its TCRdb copy is limited to in-frame clones, with some not included. The sample records 200,000 to 250,000 clones, 85% to 95% being singletons. The chain is built from TRBV11-2 and TRBJ2-7; D gene ambiguous. What was sequenced was PBMCs. The TCR originated in a woman in her late teens or twenties in good health and CMV-seronegative. This CDR3 is CASSQDRSNEQYF. The CDR3 coding sequence is TGTGCCAGCAGCCAAGACCGGAGTAACGAGCAGTACTTC.